The 30 T cell receptor beta chains given below trace back to one sample, sequenced in a study of T cell responses to AZD1222 COVID-19 vaccine. Clones were sequenced by immunoSEQ multiplex PCR, and TCRdb holds only the in-frame ones, with some missing. The sample includes 130,000 to 150,000 clones, approximately 78% seen only once; the top ten take roughly 4.3%. The sequences come from peripheral blood, collected on day 0 of MenACWY control vaccination. The receptor source for this set is an adult in good health.

The rearrangement joins TRBV5-1 to TRBJ2-7; no clear D. V lost 1 base and J lost 5, with 7 bases in between. The CDR3 sequence is 12 residues long. Looked up from germline, CDR1 is SGHRS and CDR2 is YFSETQ. CDR3 in amino acids: CASSLNVDEQYF. The DNA of the CDR3 is TGCGCCAGCAGCTTGAATGTAGACGAGCAGTACTTC.

V is TRBV27 and J is TRBJ2-5; D may correspond to TRBD1 or TRBD2 (5 bases each). The germline V gene encodes CDR1 MNHEY and CDR2 SMNVEV (reference sequence). There are 12 residues in the CDR3. V shed 11 bases and J shed 1 base, with 11 bases lying between them. Here the CDR3 reads CAWVRGQETQYF. As DNA, the CDR3 is TGTGCCTGGGTGAGGGGCCAAGAGACCCAGTACTTC.

This chain joins TRBV11-2 and TRBJ2-1; the D gene is possibly TRBD2 (5 bases). V was trimmed by 0 bases and J by 15 bases, leaving 15 bases between them. Looked up from germline, CDR1 is SGHAT and CDR2 is FQNNGV. CDR3 length: 13 amino acids. The CDR3 region is CASSLEEGSPGFF. The CDR3, as DNA: TGTGCCAGCAGCTTAGAAGAGGGCAGCCCGGGGTTCTTC.

This chain uses TRBV5-1 with TRBJ2-7; D gene uncertain. The CDR3 loop spans 14 amino acids. Germline loops: CDR1 SGHRS, CDR2 YFSETQ. Trimming shortened V by 4 bases and J by 3 bases, and 14 bases separated the two germline ends. As DNA, the CDR3 is TGCGCCAGCAGCATTGCCCCCCAAGGCTACGAGCAGTACGTC. Its translation is CASSIAPQGYEQYV.

V and J are TRBV2 and TRBJ1-1, with D possibly being TRBD1 (6 bases). Germline CDR1 and CDR2: SNHLY and FYNNEI. The CDR3 sequence is 14 residues long. Deletions cut 7 bases from V and 0 bases from J, with 12 bases between. CDR3 amino acids: CASTVDSMNTEAFF. The CDR3 bases are TGTGCCAGCACCGTGGACAGTATGAACACTGAAGCTTTCTTT.

V is TRBV28 and J is TRBJ1-5; 9 bases fit TRBD1. The V and J ends lost 6 bases and 7 bases, in that order; junction bases with no gene match: 7. The CDR3 is made up of 14 amino acids. Germline assignment: CDR1 MDHEN and CDR2 SYDVKM. DNA for the CDR3: TGTGCCAGCAGCCCGACAGGGGGATGGCAGCCCCAGCATTTT. As protein: CASSPTGGWQPQHF.

The chain carries TRBV2 and TRBJ2-7, with D perhaps matching TRBD1 (6 bases). Germline values: CDR1 SNHLY, CDR2 FYNNEI. The ends were cut back, 4 bases at V and 3 bases at J, with 10 bases in the middle. CDR3 length equals 13 residues. The CDR3 DNA reads TGTGCCAGCAGTGCCCGGACAGACTACGAGCAGTACTTC. Translated, it gives CASSARTDYEQYF.

This chain links TRBV10-2 with TRBJ2-3; unclear D gene. From germline, CDR1 is WSHSY and CDR2 SAAADI. The CDR3 is made up of 12 amino acids. V shed 7 bases and J shed 6 bases, with 11 bases lying between them. CDR3 protein: CASKGPGDTQYF. In nucleotides, the CDR3 is TGCGCCAGCAAAGGCCCTGGGGATACGCAGTATTTT.

This chain links TRBV11-2 with TRBJ1-2; TRBD1 agrees at 9 bases. The CDR3 totals 18 residues. J gave up 3 bases and V 4 bases, and 15 bases lay outside the gene matches. CDR1 and CDR2 from the germline V gene are SGHAT and FQNNGV. DNA for the CDR3: TGTGCCAGCAGCTACCGATTGACAGGGGGAGGGACGGACTATGGCTACACCTTC. This sequence encodes CASSYRLTGGGTDYGYTF. Complete variable domain (other parts from reference TRBV11-2 and TRBJ1-2): EAGVAQSPRYKIIEKRQSVAFWCNPISGHATLYWYQQILGQGPKLLIQFQNNGVVDDSQLPKDRFSAERLKGVDSTLKIQPAKLEDSAVYLCASSYRLTGGGTDYGYTFGSGTRLTVV.

The chain recombines TRBV7-2 with TRBJ1-1; 9 bases line up with TRBD1. The CDR3 extends over 17 amino acids. V dropped 1 base and J dropped 6; count of bases not matched to a gene: 12. The germline V gene encodes CDR1 SGHTA and CDR2 FQGNSA. CDR3 DNA sequence: TGTGCCAGCAGCTTAGACCAGGACAGGGGCGCTCGAGCTGAAGCTTTCTTT. It yields the protein CASSLDQDRGARAEAFF.

The V call is TRBV3-1 (or the pseudogene TRBV3-2), the J call TRBJ1-2; D may be TRBD1 (5 bases). The V gene's germline CDR1 is LGHDT and CDR2 YNNKEL (reference sequence). This CDR3 region has 15 residues. Trimming shortened V by 2 bases and J by 4 bases, and 14 bases separated the two germline ends. The CDR3 bases are TGTGCCAGCAGCCAATCCTCCGGGGGAAGCTATGGCTACACCTTC. Amino acids: CASSQSSGGSYGYTF.

The genes are TRBV24-1 and TRBJ2-5, with no clear D. CDR1 and CDR2 from the germline V gene are KGHDR and SFDVKD. The germline V and J ends were trimmed by 3 bases and 0 bases, with 4 bases remaining between them. The CDR3 is made up of 13 amino acids. DNA for the CDR3: TGTGCCACCAGTGATCAGTACCAAGAGACCCAGTACTTC. Protein sequence: CATSDQYQETQYF.

The rearrangement links TRBV6-1 to TRBJ2-7; 9 positions agree with TRBD2. Germline V CDR1 and CDR2: MNHNS, SASEGT. J lost 2 bases, V lost 3 bases, and 8 bases had no gene match. The CDR3 loop spans 16 amino acids. CDR3 in amino acids: CASSDPGLASPYEQYF. The DNA for the CDR3 is TGTGCCAGCAGTGACCCAGGACTAGCGTCCCCCTACGAGCAGTACTTC.

This clone was observed a single time. V and J are TRBV4-1 and TRBJ2-7; possibly TRBD1 or TRBD2 for D (5 bases each). CDR3 length equals 15 residues. Germline assignment: CDR1 MGHRA and CDR2 YSYEKL. The V gene lost 1 base and the J gene lost 0 bases, with 10 bases spanning the gap. The CDR3 sequence: CASSQVGVPSYEQYF. The CDR3 region has the DNA TGCGCCAGCAGCCAAGTGGGGGTGCCCTCCTACGAGCAGTACTTC.

This clone appeared once. For the CDR3, the DNA is TGTGCCAGCAGCCAAGCAGGGGGCTTTAGGGACACCGGGGAGCTGTTTTTT. This encodes CASSQAGGFRDTGELFF. V gene TRBV4-2 combines with J gene TRBJ2-2, with 8 bases that match TRBD1. V was pared by 1 base and J by 3 bases, with 7 bases of the junction left unmatched. There are 17 residues in the CDR3. CDR1 and CDR2 (germline): LGHNA, YNFKEQ.

The V gene is TRBV5-6, the J gene TRBJ2-6, with D possibly TRBD2 on 6 matching bases. CDR1 is SGHDT, CDR2 YYEEEE, per germline. The CDR3 length is 18 residues. Trimming cost V 1 base and J 2 bases, with 16 bases left between them. The CDR3 reads CASSLLSGRDPGANVLTF. The CDR3 nucleotides read TGTGCCAGCAGCTTGCTGAGCGGGCGTGACCCTGGGGCCAACGTCCTGACTTTC.

V gene TRBV6-1 combines with J gene TRBJ2-6; a possible D gene is TRBD2 (5 bases). Deletions cut 3 bases from V and 0 bases from J, with 9 bases between. Per germline, CDR1 MNHNS and CDR2 SASEGT. The CDR3 contains 16 residues. The chain's CDR3 is CASSDTGFSGANVLTF. The CDR3 DNA reads TGTGCCAGCAGTGATACGGGGTTCTCTGGGGCCAACGTCCTGACTTTC.

CDR3 sequence: CASSQTSGRSSYEQYV. The CDR3 DNA sequence: TGTGCCAGCAGCCAGACTAGCGGTCGGAGCTCCTACGAGCAGTACGTC. The chain links TRBV14 to TRBJ2-7; 9 nucleotides match TRBD2. CDR1 is SGHDN and CDR2 is FVKESK in the germline V gene. The length of the CDR3 is 16 residues. V lost 3 bases, J lost 0 bases, and 6 bases stayed unmatched.

This clone appeared once. The V and J genes are TRBV24-1 and TRBJ2-1; either TRBD1 or TRBD2 may supply D (6 bases each). Trimming took 5 bases from V and 2 from J, leaving 9 bases between them. The CDR3 consists of 14 residues. Germline values: CDR1 KGHDR, CDR2 SFDVKD. The DNA for the CDR3 is TGTGCCACCAGTGGAGGGGGGCCCTACAATGAGCAGTTCTTC. Its protein product is CATSGGGPYNEQFF.

The chain links TRBV6-5 to TRBJ1-1; no reliable D call. The germline gives CDR1 MNHEY, CDR2 SVGAGI. The CDR3 is 15 amino acids. Deletions cut 3 bases from V and 3 bases from J, with 14 bases between. The CDR3 sequence is CASSYSSVAYTEAFF. CDR3 DNA: TGTGCCAGCAGTTATAGTTCAGTAGCCTACACTGAAGCTTTCTTT.

CDR3 sequence (DNA): TGTGCCAGCAGCCCCCAGAGGGACCCCGGAAACACCATATATTTT. Its protein is CASSPQRDPGNTIYF. The chain combines TRBV7-8 with TRBJ1-3; D is perhaps TRBD1 (5 bases). V dropped 5 bases and J dropped 4 bases, with 15 bases sitting between them. CDR3 length: 15 amino acids. The germline CDR1 and CDR2 sequences are SGHVS and FQNEAQ.

This chain links TRBV5-1 with TRBJ1-1; weak D call: TRBD1 (6 bases). The CDR3 runs to 16 residues. Germline lookup yields CDR1 SGHRS and CDR2 YFSETQ. The V end lost 3 bases, the J end lost 3 bases, and 18 bases lay between the germline ends. This chain's CDR3 is CASSSTDSPPDTEAFF. DNA for the CDR3: TGCGCCAGCAGCTCCACGGACAGTCCCCCCGACACTGAAGCTTTCTTT. Full variable domain (missing parts from reference TRBV5-1 and TRBJ1-1): KAGVTQTPRYLIKTRGQQVTLSCSPISGHRSVSWYQQTPGQGLQFLFEYFSETQRNKGNFPGRFSGRQFSNSRSEMNVSTLELGDSALYLCASSSTDSPPDTEAFFGQGTRLTVV.

This sequence joins TRBV4-2 and TRBJ2-5; D gene uncertain. The CDR3 totals 15 residues. V was clipped by 0 bases and J by 7 bases, with 15 bases between them. Per germline, CDR1 LGHNA and CDR2 YNFKEQ. For the CDR3, the DNA is TGTGCCAGCAGCCAAGATCTAGACGGTCCATGGACCCAGTACTTC. Its translation is CASSQDLDGPWTQYF.

The chain employs TRBV27 and TRBJ2-5; 12 bases line up with TRBD2. From germline, CDR1 is MNHEY and CDR2 SMNVEV (reference sequence). After removal of 6 bases from V and 4 bases from J, the junction contained 6 bases not matched to a gene. The CDR3 spans 15 residues. The CDR3 DNA is TGTGCCAGCAGATCTAGCGGGGGGGCCGGAGAGACCCAGTACTTC. It encodes CASRSSGGAGETQYF.

The table lists this clone with a few counts. The V call is TRBV5-5, the J call TRBJ2-7; 10 bases map to TRBD2. The CDR3 is 20 amino acids. Germline V CDR1 and CDR2: SGHKS, YYEKEE (reference sequence). Trimming removed 4 bases from V and 0 bases from J; junction bases left unmatched: 19. The CDR3 sequence is CASSPGYDVSGGPTSYEQYF. The DNA of the CDR3 is TGTGCCAGCAGCCCGGGCTACGACGTTAGCGGGGGGCCTACCTCCTACGAGCAGTACTTC.

The rearrangement links TRBV5-8 to TRBJ2-7; TRBD2 matches 7 bases. Germline V gives CDR1 SGHTS, CDR2 YDEGEE. Germline trimming cut 6 bases from V and 0 bases from J; bases unmatched to any gene: 6. This CDR3 contains 14 residues. CDR3 nucleotide sequence: TGTGCCAGCATGGTAGCGGGCAGCTCCTACGAGCAGTACGTC. Translation gives CASMVAGSSYEQYV.

With respect to this clone: This specimen includes other DNA sequences encoding the same CDR3. The chain uses TRBV6-5 and TRBJ2-5, with a tentative D call TRBD2 (6 bases). CDR1 MNHEY and CDR2 SVGAGI come from the germline V gene. Trimming removed 0 bases at V and 5 bases at J, with 7 bases between. The CDR3 sequence is 13 residues long. The CDR3 sequence is CASSYSGGETQYF. CDR3 nucleotide sequence: TGTGCCAGCAGTTACTCTGGGGGGGAGACCCAGTACTTC.

This chain links TRBV15 with TRBJ2-3, with 8 bases identical to TRBD2. The J segment lost 4 bases and the V segment lost 3 bases, leaving 12 bases of the junction unmatched. The CDR3 runs 17 residues. CDR1 is LNHNV, CDR2 YYDKDF, per germline (reference sequence). DNA for the CDR3: TGTGCCACCAGCAGCCATCGAGGACGGGGGGGCGCAGATACGCAGTATTTT. Residues: CATSSHRGRGGADTQYF.

This chain joins TRBV10-3 and TRBJ1-3, with D maybe TRBD1 (6 bases). This CDR3 has 14 residues. Germline V gene data show CDR1 as ENHRY and CDR2 as SYGVKD. The V end lost 5 bases, the J end lost 4 bases, and 12 bases lay between the germline ends. The CDR3 DNA follows: TGTGCCATCAGTTCAACAGGGCTGGGAAACACCATATATTTT. As protein: CAISSTGLGNTIYF.

The J gene is TRBJ2-5, the V gene TRBV29-1; D not certain. Germline CDR1 SQVTM, CDR2 ANQGSEA. V lost 4 bases, J lost 4 bases, and 10 bases lay in between. The CDR3 is 12 amino acids. The CDR3 loop is CSVAFLGETQYF. CDR3 sequence (DNA): TGCAGCGTTGCGTTTTTGGGAGAGACCCAGTACTTC.